The present entry profiles one T cell receptor (beta chain) with its context. This sample was included in a study of blood T cell repertoires in COVID-19. Background on the study: Acute and convalescent COVID-19 specimens originated in the United States, Italy and Spain. Nucleic acid was either cDNA or gDNA, and it came from T cells, B-cell-depleted T cells, or PBMCs.

This CDR3 region has 17 residues. V was trimmed by 2 bases and J by 3 bases, leaving 21 bases between them. Germline loops: CDR1 SGHTS, CDR2 YDEGEE. In the study's own analysis: Reference gene primers were amplified, and this amplification served to estimate nucleated cell counts. TCRdb's copy holds only in-frame clones and misses some; the assay was immunoSEQ multiplex PCR. The V and J calls and clone size were taken over from that table, and D and trimming were inferred from the DNA. This table holds about 140,000 clones, more than 80% found once. The specimen sequenced was peripheral blood. This chain links TRBV5-8 with TRBJ2-7; the D is unclear. This TCR came from a woman older than 75 with acute or convalescent COVID-19. Here the CDR3 reads CASSFVSSAGIFYEQYF. The CDR3 DNA is TGTGCCAGCAGCTTCGTCTCGTCCGCAGGCATATTCTACGAGCAGTACTTC.